The TCR beta chain described here comes from a study of T cell responses to AZD1222 COVID-19 vaccine. There are 16 residues in the CDR3. The germline V and J ends were trimmed by 2 bases and 4 bases, with 16 bases remaining between them. Germline-derived CDR1 and CDR2 are MNHEY and SVGAGI. The protocol was immunoSEQ multiplex PCR, while the TCRdb copy is restricted to in-frame clones and leaves out a portion. The sample has 150,000 to 200,000 clones, around 93% seen once. The J gene is TRBJ2-3, the V gene TRBV6-5; D is ambiguous. The receptor comes from an adult in good health. The specimen comprised peripheral blood, sampled on day 0 of AZD1222 vaccination. CDR3 residues: CASSYGPQPLSDTQYF. DNA for the CDR3: TGTGCCAGCAGTTACGGACCGCAACCTCTCTCAGATACGCAGTATTTT.